These 19 T cell receptor beta chains came from one sample sequenced in a study of CD8 T cells in ankylosing spondylitis. MiXCR, applied by TCRdb to the 5' RACE reads, yields one record per CDR3 protein. The sample lists roughly 130,000 distinct CDR3 sequences, about an eighth occurring once. Sample: blood, either unsorted or a sorted T cell fraction (not recorded which). The receptors were gathered from a female donor with ankylosing spondylitis or in good health (not recorded which).

This clonotype was seen a few times. CDR3 bases: TGCGCCAGCAGCTTGGATTGGGGGACAGGGATCGATGAGCAGTTCTTC. Its protein product is CASSLDWGTGIDEQFF. This chain links TRBV5-1 with TRBJ2-1; 9 bases are a match to TRBD1. Trimming removed 0 bases from V and 8 bases from J; junction bases left unmatched: 9. Germline V gene lookup returns CDR1 SGHRS and CDR2 YFSETQ. This CDR3 spans 16 amino acids.

The chain combines TRBV7-2 with TRBJ2-7; D perhaps matches TRBD1 (7 bases). CDR1 is SGHTA and CDR2 is FQGNSA in the germline V gene. This CDR3 comprises 15 residues. Trimming stripped 5 bases from V and 0 bases from J, with 14 bases between. CDR3 loop: CASSPGGTDSYEQYF. The CDR3 bases are TGTGCCAGCAGCCCAGGAGGGACAGACTCCTACGAGCAGTACTTC.

The V call is TRBV3-1, the J call TRBJ2-1; 11 bases fit TRBD2. The CDR3 spans 16 residues. Germline V gene lookup returns CDR1 LGHDT and CDR2 YNNKEL (reference sequence). Losses at the gene ends were 3 bases for V and 5 bases for J; bases not matched to a gene: 6. Here the CDR3 reads CASSQGGLAVNNEQFF. In nucleotides, the CDR3 is TGTGCCAGCAGCCAGGGGGGACTAGCGGTGAACAATGAGCAGTTCTTC.

This clonotype was detected only a few times. The rearrangement links TRBV29-1 to TRBJ1-2; D might be TRBD1 (6 bases). Germline-derived CDR1 and CDR2 are SQVTM and ANQGSEA. The V and J ends lost 6 bases and 4 bases respectively, with 12 bases between them. This CDR3 comprises 12 residues. The CDR3 sequence: CSVVAGAYGYTF. The CDR3 nucleotides are TGCAGCGTCGTGGCAGGGGCCTATGGCTACACCTTC.

About this clonotype: Being one base from a much bigger clone, this may be a read error. V and J are TRBV20-1 and TRBJ2-1; tentative D call: TRBD1 (5 bases). Trimming removed 5 bases from V and 2 bases from J, with 13 bases in between. This CDR3 has 14 residues. Germline V lookup: CDR1 DFQATT, CDR2 SNEGSKA (reference sequence). The CDR3 DNA follows: TGCAGTGCTCCCCTGCCCAGGGCCTACAATGAGCAGTTCTTC. It is translated as CSAPLPRAYNEQFF.

This clonotype was counted ten times or more. The rearrangement uses TRBV29-1 and TRBJ1-4, with 8 bases fitting TRBD1. This CDR3 has 16 amino acids. Germline V gives CDR1 SQVTM, CDR2 ANQGSEA. The ends lost 5 bases at V and 8 bases at J; junction bases unmatched: 16. DNA of the CDR3: TGCAGCGTTTCTGGAGGGTCAGGGGGCGAAGGGGAAAAACTGTTTTTT. This gives the protein CSVSGGSGGEGEKLFF.

V gene TRBV20-1 combines with J gene TRBJ2-1; 15 nucleotides align to TRBD2. V gave up 5 bases and J gave up 9 bases; unmatched junction bases: 5. CDR3 length: 14 residues. Germline V CDR1 and CDR2: DFQATT, SNEGSKA (reference sequence). CDR3 nucleotides: TGCAGTGCTTCTACGGGACTAGCGGGAGGTGAGCAGTTCTTC. Translation gives CSASTGLAGGEQFF.

The table lists this clonotype with many counts. V is TRBV10-3 and J is TRBJ2-2, with D possibly TRBD1 on 6 matching bases. V was cut by 5 bases and J by 4 bases, with 11 bases left in between. CDR3 length: 14 residues. In germline, CDR1 is ENHRY, CDR2 SYGVKD. Written as DNA, the CDR3 is TGTGCCATCAGTCCGGGACAACTCACCGGGGAGCTGTTTTTT. Protein product: CAISPGQLTGELFF.

This clonotype was detected ten times or more. The gene calls are TRBV12-3 or TRBV12-4 and TRBJ1-6; no reliable D call. The CDR3 has 13 amino acids. V dropped 3 bases and J dropped 7 bases, with 7 bases sitting between them. The CDR3 DNA reads as TGTGCCAGCAGTTTCAGAGACAATTCACCCCTCCACTTT. It specifies CASSFRDNSPLHF.

The J gene is TRBJ2-7, the V gene TRBV5-5, with TRBD1 matching 10 bases. Germline values: CDR1 SGHKS, CDR2 YYEKEE (reference sequence). With V trimmed by 4 bases and J by 0 bases, 10 bases remained unmatched. This CDR3 is 17 amino acids long. The CDR3 coding sequence is TGTGCCAGCAGCCGCGCCCCGGGACAGGGGCTCTCCTACGAGCAGTACTTC. Amino acids: CASSRAPGQGLSYEQYF. The full variable domain, completed using reference TRBV5-5 and TRBJ2-7, is DAGVTQSPTHLIKTRGQQVTLRCSPISGHKSVSWYQQVLGQGPQFIFQYYEKEERGRGNFPDRFSARQFPNYSSELNVNALLLGDSALYLCASSRAPGQGLSYEQYFGPGTRLTVT.

V gene TRBV12-3 or TRBV12-4 combines with J gene TRBJ2-7, with D possibly being TRBD1 or TRBD2 (5 bases each). This CDR3 comprises 15 residues. The V gene lost 6 bases and the J gene lost 6 bases, with 21 bases spanning the gap. The CDR3 here is CASSPLHLGVGEQYF. The CDR3 DNA reads as TGTGCCAGCAGCCCACTACATCTGGGGGTCGGCGAGCAGTACTTC.

This clonotype turned up a few times. The V gene is TRBV20-1, the J gene TRBJ2-3; 9 nucleotides agree with TRBD2. Germline V gene sequence: CDR1 DFQATT, CDR2 SNEGSKA (reference sequence). The CDR3 runs 15 residues. J was trimmed by 3 bases and V by 3 bases; bases with no gene match: 7. As DNA, the CDR3 is TGCAGTGCTAGGGCCGGGACTAGCTCGACAGATACGCAGTATTTT. Encoded protein: CSARAGTSSTDTQYF.

V usage is TRBV6-5 and J usage is TRBJ1-4, with a tentative D call TRBD1 (6 bases). This CDR3 has 18 residues. V was trimmed by 0 bases and J by 0 bases, leaving 14 bases between them. Germline CDR1 is MNHEY and CDR2 is SVGAGI. CDR3 in amino acids: CASSYSVYRVATNEKLFF. The CDR3 region has the DNA TGTGCCAGCAGTTACTCGGTGTACAGGGTTGCAACTAATGAAAAACTGTTTTTT.

V gene TRBV7-2 combines with J gene TRBJ2-7, with 9 positions matching TRBD1. V shed 5 bases and J 0 bases; nucleotides not matched to a gene: 2. This CDR3 contains 14 residues. The germline V gene has CDR1 SGHTA and CDR2 FQGNSA. The CDR3 reads CASSKDRGSYEQYF. The CDR3 DNA sequence: TGTGCCAGCAGCAAGGACAGGGGCTCCTACGAGCAGTACTTC.

Many counts were recorded for this clonotype. J is TRBJ1-3 and V is TRBV5-1; D not certain. V lost 0 bases, J lost 2 bases, and 6 bases lay in between. This CDR3 has 14 amino acids. Germline CDR1 reads SGHRS; CDR2 reads YFSETQ. The CDR3 DNA sequence: TGCGCCAGCAGCTTGGCGGGGACTGGAAACACCATATATTTT. Residues: CASSLAGTGNTIYF.

This clonotype was seen a few times. The J gene is TRBJ2-3, the V gene TRBV29-1; D gene uncertain. There are 14 residues in the CDR3. The germline CDR1 and CDR2 sequences are SQVTM and ANQGSEA. The CDR3 sequence: CNAPAGSRTDTQYF. CDR3 DNA sequence: TGCAACGCACCAGCTGGATCCCGCACAGATACGCAGTATTTT.

V is TRBV7-9 and J is TRBJ2-7; TRBD2 agrees at 8 bases. Germline V gives CDR1 SEHNR, CDR2 FQNEAQ (reference sequence). Trimming at V came to 6 bases and at J to 4 bases, leaving 5 bases not matched to a gene. The CDR3 extends over 13 amino acids. DNA of the CDR3: TGTGCCAGCAGTAGGGCGGGAGGTTACGAGCAGTACTTC. As protein: CASSRAGGYEQYF.

V and J are TRBV6-5 and TRBJ2-7, with D possibly matching TRBD2 (6 bases). Germline V gene lookup returns CDR1 MNHEY and CDR2 SVGAGI. CDR3 size: 15 residues. Deletions cut 2 bases from V and 1 base from J, with 12 bases between. Here the CDR3 reads CASSYKAGSSYEQYF. CDR3 DNA sequence: TGTGCCAGCAGTTACAAGGCCGGGAGTTCCTACGAGCAGTACTTC.

The chain links TRBV24-1 to TRBJ1-1; D possibly corresponds to TRBD1 (5 bases). Trimming stripped 9 bases from V and 10 bases from J, with 29 bases between. CDR1 KGHDR and CDR2 SFDVKD come from the germline V gene. CDR3 length: 16 residues. DNA of the CDR3: TGTGCCACCGACCCGGACACCGTTAGATTTCGAATTGGAGCTTTCTTT. This encodes CATDPDTVRFRIGAFF.